This passage covers 18 T cell receptor beta chains from one sample sequenced in a study of T-cell memory formation after mild COVID-19. In TCRdb, the 5' RACE reads were re-called with MiXCR into one record per CDR3 protein. This table holds roughly 35,000 distinct CDR3 sequences, around 21% found once. The sample consisted of PBMCs or a T cell subset sorted from them (not recorded which). The source of these receptors is an adult who had mild COVID-19 (a few samples of this study predate the infection). Cell type and time point are not known.

This clonotype was recorded many times. CDR3 in DNA: TGTGCCAGCAGCCAAGGCGCAGCCTCCTACGAGCAGTACTTC. This codes for CASSQGAASYEQYF. The chain joins TRBV3-1 to TRBJ2-7; no firm D call. The V end was cut by 1 base, the J end by 0 bases, with 7 bases between. The CDR3 consists of 14 residues. Germline CDR1 reads LGHDT; CDR2 reads YNNKEL (reference sequence).

At least ten counts were recorded for this clonotype. V and J are TRBV3-1 and TRBJ1-1; D is possibly TRBD1 (5 bases). The V end was cut by 7 bases, the J end by 3 bases, with 18 bases between. The CDR3 is made up of 15 amino acids. Germline-derived CDR1 and CDR2 are LGHDT and YNNKEL (reference sequence). The CDR3 region has the DNA TGTGCCAGCACCCCCGAGCAGGGAAAACACACTGAAGCTTTCTTT. Amino acids: CASTPEQGKHTEAFF.

This clonotype was observed many times. This chain links TRBV12-3 or TRBV12-4 with TRBJ1-2, with D possibly TRBD1 on 5 matching bases. The CDR3 covers 15 residues. Trimming left V 4 bases short and J 7 bases short, with 19 bases between. Written as DNA, the CDR3 is TGTGCCAGCAGTTCCTCCTGGGGCCCAGGTGGTGGCTACACCTTC. As protein: CASSSSWGPGGGYTF.

The chain is built from TRBV7-9 and TRBJ2-5; D is undetermined. Germline V CDR1 and CDR2: SEHNR, FQNEAQ (reference sequence). CDR3 size: 17 residues. The V and J ends lost 5 bases and 0 bases respectively, with 19 bases between them. DNA of the CDR3: TGTGCCAGCAGCCCAGCCTTCAGCGAACGGTACCAAGAGACCCAGTACTTC. Amino acids: CASSPAFSERYQETQYF.

The sample holds a few counts of this clonotype. V is TRBV6-2 or TRBV6-3 and J is TRBJ2-7; tentatively, D is TRBD2 (6 bases). CDR3 length: 13 residues. Germline CDR1 reads MNHEY; CDR2 reads SVGEGT. Trimming removed 6 bases from V and 3 bases from J, with 12 bases in between. The CDR3 is CASSPRGYYEQYF. CDR3 nucleotide sequence: TGTGCCAGCAGCCCACGGGGGTACTACGAGCAGTACTTC.

The CDR3 DNA sequence: TGTGCCAGCTCAGGGGACGATTGGGAGCAGTACTTC. As protein: CASSGDDWEQYF. This chain joins TRBV9 and TRBJ2-7, with a tentative D call TRBD1 (6 bases). This CDR3 is built from 12 residues. Trimming left V 7 bases short and J 7 bases short, with 15 bases between. Germline CDR1 is SGDLS and CDR2 is YYNGEE.

The CDR3 DNA is TGCAGTGCTAGAGAAATTCAGGGGTGGTATGGCTACACCTTC. It codes for CSAREIQGWYGYTF. The chain couples TRBV20-1 to TRBJ1-2, with D maybe TRBD1 (6 bases). V lost 0 bases to trimming and J lost 5 bases, with 13 bases between them. Germline CDR1 and CDR2: DFQATT and SNEGSKA (reference sequence). This CDR3 spans 14 amino acids.

This clonotype was counted many times. The chain employs TRBV20-1 and TRBJ1-1; no reliable D call. V lost 1 base to trimming and J lost 5 bases, with 14 bases between them. The CDR3 is 14 amino acids. Germline CDR1 and CDR2: DFQATT and SNEGSKA (reference sequence). CDR3 sequence reads: CSARAGPAGTEAFF. The CDR3 DNA reads TGCAGTGCTAGAGCAGGCCCGGCGGGGACTGAAGCTTTCTTT.

The table lists this clonotype with many counts. The chain employs TRBV3-1 and TRBJ2-2; 12 positions match TRBD1. Germline CDR1 reads LGHDT; CDR2 reads YNNKEL (reference sequence). The CDR3 length is 18 residues. After removal of 4 bases from V and 5 bases from J, the junction contained 11 bases not matched to a gene. In DNA form, the CDR3 reads TGTGCCAGCAGCCTCCTCCCCGGGACAGGGGGCCGAACCGGGGAGCTGTTTTTT. Amino acids: CASSLLPGTGGRTGELFF.

The gene calls are TRBV24-1 and TRBJ2-3; 9 nucleotides align to TRBD1. The V segment lost 3 bases and the J segment 3 bases; nucleotides outside the gene matches: 15. The CDR3 has 19 residues. In germline, CDR1 is KGHDR, CDR2 SFDVKD. The CDR3 nucleotides are TGTGCCACCAGTGATCATCCGGGACAGGGAGTTGAAAGAACAGATACGCAGTATTTT. Amino acids: CATSDHPGQGVERTDTQYF.

This clonotype has ten or more counts. V is TRBV20-1 and J is TRBJ1-2; 9 nucleotides line up with TRBD1. This CDR3 has 14 residues. The germline V gene encodes CDR1 DFQATT and CDR2 SNEGSKA (reference sequence). Trimming at V came to 4 bases and at J to 6 bases, leaving 9 bases not matched to a gene. The CDR3 bases are TGCAGTGCTATAAGGTGGACAGGGGACCATGGCTACACCTTC. Amino acids: CSAIRWTGDHGYTF.

This clonotype was recorded many times. The gene calls are TRBV5-1 and TRBJ2-3; 8 bases are shared with TRBD1. There are 14 residues in the CDR3. J was trimmed by 4 bases and V by 4 bases; bases with no gene match: 5. Germline V CDR1 and CDR2: SGHRS, YFSETQ. In DNA form, the CDR3 reads TGCGCCAGCAGCGGACAGGGCCGCCCAGATACGCAGTATTTT. The encoded protein is CASSGQGRPDTQYF.

This clonotype was recorded at least ten times. The chain carries TRBV4-1 and TRBJ1-5; a weak D match, TRBD1 (5 bases). CDR1 is MGHRA and CDR2 is YSYEKL in the germline V gene. Trimming removed 0 bases from V and 9 bases from J, with 9 bases in between. The CDR3 runs to 13 residues. This CDR3 reads CASSQEGVWPQHF. The CDR3 coding sequence is TGCGCCAGCAGCCAAGAGGGGGTGTGGCCCCAGCATTTT.

This clonotype was seen at least ten times. The chain recombines TRBV20-1 with TRBJ2-2; 7 nucleotides agree with TRBD2. Trimming removed 6 bases from V and 5 bases from J; junction bases left unmatched: 12. Germline V gene data show CDR1 as DFQATT and CDR2 as SNEGSKA (reference sequence). CDR3 length: 15 amino acids. CDR3 sequence: CSAQFGEGWTGELFF. The CDR3 bases are TGCAGTGCCCAATTTGGGGAGGGGTGGACCGGGGAGCTGTTTTTT.

This clonotype was picked up many times. This rearrangement joins TRBV3-1 to TRBJ1-3; TRBD1 matches at 9 bases. The CDR3 contains 17 residues. The germline V gene has CDR1 LGHDT and CDR2 YNNKEL (reference sequence). Losses at the gene ends were 3 bases for V and 0 bases for J; bases not matched to a gene: 6. In DNA, the CDR3 is TGTGCCAGCAGCCATTCCGGGACAGGGCTCTCTGGAAACACCATATATTTT. This gives the protein CASSHSGTGLSGNTIYF.

This clonotype was counted ten times or more. This chain connects TRBV12-3 or TRBV12-4 to TRBJ2-3, with 8 bases lining up with TRBD2. This CDR3 is 11 amino acids long. The ends lost 3 bases at V and 13 bases at J; junction bases unmatched: 3. CDR3 bases: TGTGCCAGCAGTTTGAGGCGGGAGGAGTATTTT. This codes for CASSLRREEYF.

This clonotype was counted many times. The chain links TRBV4-1 to TRBJ2-5; D is unclear. The V end lost 4 bases, the J end lost 5 bases, and 8 bases lay between the germline ends. This CDR3 spans 12 amino acids. Germline CDR1 is MGHRA and CDR2 is YSYEKL. CDR3 sequence reads: CASSPTGETQYF. In DNA form, the CDR3 reads TGCGCCAGCAGCCCGACGGGCGAGACCCAGTACTTC.

Concerning this clonotype: A much bigger clone sits one base away, suggesting this may be a read error. The chain links TRBV12-3 or TRBV12-4 to TRBJ2-2, with 9 bases aligning to TRBD1. This CDR3 has 15 amino acids. The CDR3, as DNA: TGTGCCAGCAGTTTAAGTACAGGGGGCTATGGGGAGCTGTATTTT. This sequence encodes CASSLSTGGYGELYF.